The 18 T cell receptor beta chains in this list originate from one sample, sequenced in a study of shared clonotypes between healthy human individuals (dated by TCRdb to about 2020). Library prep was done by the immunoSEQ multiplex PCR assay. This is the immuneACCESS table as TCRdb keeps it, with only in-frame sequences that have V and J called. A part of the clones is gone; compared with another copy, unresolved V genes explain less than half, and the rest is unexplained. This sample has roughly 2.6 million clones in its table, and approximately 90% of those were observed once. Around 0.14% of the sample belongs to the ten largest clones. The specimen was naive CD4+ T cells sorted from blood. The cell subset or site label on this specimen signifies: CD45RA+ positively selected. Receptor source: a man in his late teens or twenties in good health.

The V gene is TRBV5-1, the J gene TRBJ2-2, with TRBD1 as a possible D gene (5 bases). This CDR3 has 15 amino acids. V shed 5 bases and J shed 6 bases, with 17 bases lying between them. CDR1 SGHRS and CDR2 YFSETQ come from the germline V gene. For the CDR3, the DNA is TGCGCCAGCAGTTATGACCAGGGTTGGGCCGGGGAGCTGTTTTTT. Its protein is CASSYDQGWAGELFF. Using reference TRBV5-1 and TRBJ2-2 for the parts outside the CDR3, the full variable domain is KAGVTQTPRYLIKTRGQQVTLSCSPISGHRSVSWYQQTPGQGLQFLFEYFSETQRNKGNFPGRFSGRQFSNSRSEMNVSTLELGDSALYLCASSYDQGWAGELFFGEGSRLTVL.

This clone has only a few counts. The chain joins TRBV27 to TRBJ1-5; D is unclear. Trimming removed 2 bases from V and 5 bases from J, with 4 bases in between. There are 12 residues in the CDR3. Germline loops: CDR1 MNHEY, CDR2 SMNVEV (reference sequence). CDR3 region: CASSLTDQPQHF. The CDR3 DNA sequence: TGTGCCAGCAGTTTAACCGATCAGCCCCAGCATTTT.

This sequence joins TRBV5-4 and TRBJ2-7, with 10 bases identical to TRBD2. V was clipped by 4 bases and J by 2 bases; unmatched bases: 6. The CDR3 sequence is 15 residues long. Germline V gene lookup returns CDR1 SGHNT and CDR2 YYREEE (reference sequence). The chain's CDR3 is CASSQAGTSAYEQYF. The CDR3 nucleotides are TGTGCCAGCAGCCAGGCCGGGACTAGCGCCTACGAGCAGTACTTC.

The CDR3 spells CAWAPSNQPQHF. CDR3 DNA: TGTGCCTGGGCCCCCTCCAATCAGCCCCAGCATTTT. This sequence joins TRBV30 and TRBJ1-5; no definite D call. This CDR3 is built from 12 residues. Trimming shortened V by 5 bases and J by 3 bases, and 8 bases separated the two germline ends. CDR1 is GTSNPN and CDR2 is SVGIG in the germline V gene (reference sequence).

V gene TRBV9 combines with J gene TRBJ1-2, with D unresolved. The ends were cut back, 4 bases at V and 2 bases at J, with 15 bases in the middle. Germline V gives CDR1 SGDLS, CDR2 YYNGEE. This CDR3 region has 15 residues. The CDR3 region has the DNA TGTGCCAGCAGCACCGCCCCGTCAGTAAACTATGGCTACACCTTC. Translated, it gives CASSTAPSVNYGYTF.

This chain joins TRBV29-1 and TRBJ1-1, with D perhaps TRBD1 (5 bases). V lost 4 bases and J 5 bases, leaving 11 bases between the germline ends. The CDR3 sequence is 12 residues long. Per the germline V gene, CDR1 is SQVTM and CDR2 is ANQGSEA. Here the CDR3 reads CSVVVGGTEAFF. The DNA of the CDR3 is TGCAGCGTTGTCGTGGGGGGAACTGAAGCTTTCTTT.

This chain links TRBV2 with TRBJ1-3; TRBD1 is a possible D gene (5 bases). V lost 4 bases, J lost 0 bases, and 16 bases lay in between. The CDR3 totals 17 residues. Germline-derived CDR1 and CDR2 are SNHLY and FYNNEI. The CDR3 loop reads CASSVGARADSGNTIYF. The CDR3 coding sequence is TGTGCCAGCAGTGTAGGGGCCAGGGCGGACTCTGGAAACACCATATATTTT.

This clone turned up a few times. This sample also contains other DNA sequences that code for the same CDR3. Written as DNA, the CDR3 is TGCAGCGGAGGGCAGAACACTGAAGCTTTCTTT. This encodes CSGGQNTEAFF. This chain connects TRBV29-1 to TRBJ1-1; D unclear. This CDR3 region has 11 residues. Germline V gene data show CDR1 as SQVTM and CDR2 as ANQGSEA. V lost 7 bases to trimming and J lost 1 base, with 7 bases between them.

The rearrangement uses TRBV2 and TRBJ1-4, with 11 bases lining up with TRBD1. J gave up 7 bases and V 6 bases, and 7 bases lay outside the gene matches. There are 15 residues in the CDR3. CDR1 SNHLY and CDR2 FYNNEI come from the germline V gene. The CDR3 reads CASRTDRGQFEKLFF. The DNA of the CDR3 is TGTGCCAGCAGGACGGACAGGGGGCAATTTGAAAAACTGTTTTTT.

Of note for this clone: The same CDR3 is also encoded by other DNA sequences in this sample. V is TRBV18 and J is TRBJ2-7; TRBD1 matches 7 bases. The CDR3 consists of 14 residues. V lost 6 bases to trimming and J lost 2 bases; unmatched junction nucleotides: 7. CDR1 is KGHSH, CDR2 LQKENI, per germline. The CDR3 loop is CASSPDRATYEQYF. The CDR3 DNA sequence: TGTGCCAGCTCCCCTGACAGGGCTACCTACGAGCAGTACTTC.

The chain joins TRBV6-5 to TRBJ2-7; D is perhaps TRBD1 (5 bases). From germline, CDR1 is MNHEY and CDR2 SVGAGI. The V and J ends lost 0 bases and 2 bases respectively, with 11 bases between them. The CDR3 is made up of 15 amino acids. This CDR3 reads CASSYSSWGTYEQYF. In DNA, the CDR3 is TGTGCCAGCAGTTACTCGAGCTGGGGCACCTACGAGCAGTACTTC.

CDR3 DNA sequence: TGTGCCACCAGCATAAGACAGCGAGATAATGGCTACACCTTC. Its protein product is CATSIRQRDNGYTF. The chain links TRBV15 to TRBJ1-2; tentative D call: TRBD1 (5 bases). Germline V gene lookup returns CDR1 LNHNV and CDR2 YYDKDF (reference sequence). V was cut by 4 bases and J by 6 bases, with 15 bases left in between. The CDR3 sequence is 14 residues long.

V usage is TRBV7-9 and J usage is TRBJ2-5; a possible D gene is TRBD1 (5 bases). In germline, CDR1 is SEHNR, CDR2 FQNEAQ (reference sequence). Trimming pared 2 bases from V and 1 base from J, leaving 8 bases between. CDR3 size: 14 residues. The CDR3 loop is CASSLTRAQETQYF. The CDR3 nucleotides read TGTGCCAGCAGCTTAACCAGGGCCCAAGAGACCCAGTACTTC.

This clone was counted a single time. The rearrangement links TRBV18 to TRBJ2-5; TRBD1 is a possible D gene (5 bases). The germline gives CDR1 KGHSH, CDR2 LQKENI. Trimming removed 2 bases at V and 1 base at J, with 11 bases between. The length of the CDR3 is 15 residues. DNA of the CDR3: TGTGCCAGCTCACCAGCAGGGTTTGGCCAAGAGACCCAGTACTTC. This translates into CASSPAGFGQETQYF.

CDR3 amino acids: CASSIETVSGNQPQHF. The DNA of the CDR3 is TGTGCCAGTAGTATAGAAACAGTCTCTGGCAATCAGCCCCAGCATTTT. This chain joins TRBV19 and TRBJ1-5; no definite D call. The CDR3 totals 16 residues. Germline V gives CDR1 LNHDA, CDR2 SQIVND (reference sequence). The germline V and J ends were trimmed by 0 bases and 2 bases, with 11 bases remaining between them.

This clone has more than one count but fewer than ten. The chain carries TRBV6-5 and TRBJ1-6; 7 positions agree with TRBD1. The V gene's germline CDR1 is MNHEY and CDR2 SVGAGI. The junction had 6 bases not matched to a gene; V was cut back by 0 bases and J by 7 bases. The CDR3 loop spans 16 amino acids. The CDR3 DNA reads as TGTGCCAGCAGTTACTCCGGGACAGAGGGAAATTCACCCCTCCACTTT. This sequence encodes CASSYSGTEGNSPLHF.

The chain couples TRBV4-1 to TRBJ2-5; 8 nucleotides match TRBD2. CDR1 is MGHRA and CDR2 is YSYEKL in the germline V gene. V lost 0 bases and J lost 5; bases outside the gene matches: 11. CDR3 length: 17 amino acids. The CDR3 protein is CASSQEDPGLGQETQYF. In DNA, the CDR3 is TGCGCCAGCAGCCAAGAGGACCCGGGACTAGGGCAGGAGACCCAGTACTTC.

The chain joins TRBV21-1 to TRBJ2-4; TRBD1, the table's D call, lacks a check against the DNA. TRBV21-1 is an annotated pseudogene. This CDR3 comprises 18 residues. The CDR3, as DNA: TGTGCCAGCAGCAAAGCACTTGGACAGGGGGCTAGCGATAACATTCAGTACTTC. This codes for CASSKALGQGASDNIQYF.